This paragraph reports one TCR beta chain. Trimming removed 4 bases at V and 5 bases at J, with 7 bases between. Germline V gene sequence: CDR1 LGHDT, CDR2 YNNKEL (reference sequence). This CDR3 has 12 residues. Per the original data handling: Quantification of nucleated cells was approximated via reference gene primer amplification. Libraries were prepared by immunoSEQ multiplex PCR; TCRdb keeps only in-frame clonotypes and omits some of them. Clone size and V and J calls were adopted from that table, with D and trimming inferred from the DNA. The data contain some 97,000 clones, about 89% of them singletons. This record comes from a study of blood T cell repertoires in COVID-19. As for the study in general: Italy, Spain and the United States were the sources of the convalescent and acute COVID-19 samples. The cDNA or gDNA used as material had been derived from T cells, B-cell-depleted T cells, or PBMCs.

J is TRBJ2-3 and V is TRBV3-1 (or the pseudogene TRBV3-2); D is unclear. The sequence was collected from a man aged 55-75 years with acute or convalescent COVID-19. The sample comprised peripheral blood. The CDR3 reads CASSLRGDTQYF. DNA for the CDR3: TGTGCCAGCAGCCTCCGAGGAGATACGCAGTATTTT.